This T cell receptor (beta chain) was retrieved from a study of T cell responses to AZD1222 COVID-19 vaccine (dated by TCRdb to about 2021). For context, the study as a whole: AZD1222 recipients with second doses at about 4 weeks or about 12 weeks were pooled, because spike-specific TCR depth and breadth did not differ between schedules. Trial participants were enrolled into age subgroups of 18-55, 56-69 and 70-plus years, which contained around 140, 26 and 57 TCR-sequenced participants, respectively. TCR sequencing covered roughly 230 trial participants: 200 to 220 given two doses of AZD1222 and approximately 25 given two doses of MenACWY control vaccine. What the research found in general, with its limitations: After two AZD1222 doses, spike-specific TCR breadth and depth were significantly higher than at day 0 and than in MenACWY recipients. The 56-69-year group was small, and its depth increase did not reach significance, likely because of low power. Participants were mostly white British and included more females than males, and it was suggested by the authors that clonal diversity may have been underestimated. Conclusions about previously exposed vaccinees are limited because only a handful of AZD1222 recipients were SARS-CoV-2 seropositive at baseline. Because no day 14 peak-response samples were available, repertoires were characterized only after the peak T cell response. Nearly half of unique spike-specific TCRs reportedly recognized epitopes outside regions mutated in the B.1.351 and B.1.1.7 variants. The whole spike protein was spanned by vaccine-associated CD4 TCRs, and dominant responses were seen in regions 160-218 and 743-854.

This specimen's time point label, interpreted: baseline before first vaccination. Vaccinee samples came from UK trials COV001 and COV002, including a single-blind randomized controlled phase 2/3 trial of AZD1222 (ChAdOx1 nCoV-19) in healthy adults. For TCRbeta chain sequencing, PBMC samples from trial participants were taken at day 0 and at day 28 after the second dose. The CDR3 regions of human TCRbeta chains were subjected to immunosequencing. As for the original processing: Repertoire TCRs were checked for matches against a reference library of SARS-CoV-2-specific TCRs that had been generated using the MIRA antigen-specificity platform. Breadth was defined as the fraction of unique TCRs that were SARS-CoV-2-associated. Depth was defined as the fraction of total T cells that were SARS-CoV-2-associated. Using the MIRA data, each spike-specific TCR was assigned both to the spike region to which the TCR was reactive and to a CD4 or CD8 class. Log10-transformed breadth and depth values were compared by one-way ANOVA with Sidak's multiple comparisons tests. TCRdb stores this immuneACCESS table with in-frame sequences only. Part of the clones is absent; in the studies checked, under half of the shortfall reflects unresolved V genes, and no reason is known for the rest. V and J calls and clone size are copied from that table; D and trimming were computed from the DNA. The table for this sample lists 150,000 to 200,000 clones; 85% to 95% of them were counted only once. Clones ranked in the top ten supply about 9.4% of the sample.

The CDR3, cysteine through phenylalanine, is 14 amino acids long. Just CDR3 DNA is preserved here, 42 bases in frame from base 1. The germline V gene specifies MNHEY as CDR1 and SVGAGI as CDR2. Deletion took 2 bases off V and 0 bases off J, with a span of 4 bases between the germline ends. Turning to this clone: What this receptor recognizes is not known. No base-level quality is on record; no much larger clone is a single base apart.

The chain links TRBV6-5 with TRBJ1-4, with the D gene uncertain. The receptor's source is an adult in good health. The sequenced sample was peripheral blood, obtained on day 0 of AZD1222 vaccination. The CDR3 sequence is CASSYEATNEKLFF. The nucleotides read TGTGCCAGCAGTTACGAAGCAACTAATGAAAAACTGTTTTTT.